This TCR beta chain was retrieved from a study of blood T cell repertoires in COVID-19. Germline values: CDR1 SGHRS, CDR2 YFSETQ. The CDR3 runs 15 residues. The V gene lost 4 bases and the J gene lost 10 bases, with 23 bases spanning the gap. Repertoires were generated with immunoSEQ multiplex PCR, while TCRdb's copy carries only in-frame clones and drops some. The table has some 45,000 clones, about nine tenths seen once. Sequenced: peripheral blood. The chain combines TRBV5-1 with TRBJ1-2, with D possibly matching TRBD1 (6 bases). This TCR was recovered from a human donor in a cohort sampled during active COVID-19. The DNA of the CDR3 is TGCGCCAGCAGCCCCAGTGGGGCAGGGGAGAGAAACTACACCTTC. Residues: CASSPSGAGERNYTF. The variable domain in full, completed from reference TRBV5-1 and TRBJ1-2, reads KAGVTQTPRYLIKTRGQQVTLSCSPISGHRSVSWYQQTPGQGLQFLFEYFSETQRNKGNFPGRFSGRQFSNSRSEMNVSTLELGDSALYLCASSPSGAGERNYTFGSGTRLTVV.